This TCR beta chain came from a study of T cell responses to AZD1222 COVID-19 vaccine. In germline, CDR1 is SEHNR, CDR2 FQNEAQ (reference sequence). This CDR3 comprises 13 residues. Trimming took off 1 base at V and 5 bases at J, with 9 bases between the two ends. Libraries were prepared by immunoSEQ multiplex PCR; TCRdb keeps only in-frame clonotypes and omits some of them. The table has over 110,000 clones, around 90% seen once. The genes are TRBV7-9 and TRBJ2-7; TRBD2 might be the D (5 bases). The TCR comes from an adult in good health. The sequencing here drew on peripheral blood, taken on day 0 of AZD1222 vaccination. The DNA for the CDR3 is TGTGCCAGCAGCTTAGGGGCCGGGAACGAGCAGTACTTC. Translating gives CASSLGAGNEQYF.